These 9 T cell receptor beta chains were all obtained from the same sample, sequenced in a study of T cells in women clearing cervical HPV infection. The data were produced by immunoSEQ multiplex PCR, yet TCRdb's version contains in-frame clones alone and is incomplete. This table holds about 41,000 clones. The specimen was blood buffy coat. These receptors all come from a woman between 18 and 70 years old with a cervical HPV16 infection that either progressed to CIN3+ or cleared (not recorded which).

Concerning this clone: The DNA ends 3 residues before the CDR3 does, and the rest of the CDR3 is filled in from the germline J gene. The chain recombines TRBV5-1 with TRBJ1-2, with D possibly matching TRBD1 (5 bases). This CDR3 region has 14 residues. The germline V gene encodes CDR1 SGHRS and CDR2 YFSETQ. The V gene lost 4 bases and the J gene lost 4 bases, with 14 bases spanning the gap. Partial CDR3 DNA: TGCGCCAGCAGCGCAAACCCAGGGAGCTATGGC. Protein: CASSANPGSYG. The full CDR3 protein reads CASSANPGSYGYTF.

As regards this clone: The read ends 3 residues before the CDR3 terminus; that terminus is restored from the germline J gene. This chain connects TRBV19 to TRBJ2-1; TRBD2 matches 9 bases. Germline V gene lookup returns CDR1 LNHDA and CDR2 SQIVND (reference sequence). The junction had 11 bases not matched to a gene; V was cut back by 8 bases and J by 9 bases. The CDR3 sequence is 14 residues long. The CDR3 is CASREAGGSVEQFF. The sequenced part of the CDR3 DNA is TGTGCCAGTCGAGAAGCGGGAGGCAGCGTTGAG.

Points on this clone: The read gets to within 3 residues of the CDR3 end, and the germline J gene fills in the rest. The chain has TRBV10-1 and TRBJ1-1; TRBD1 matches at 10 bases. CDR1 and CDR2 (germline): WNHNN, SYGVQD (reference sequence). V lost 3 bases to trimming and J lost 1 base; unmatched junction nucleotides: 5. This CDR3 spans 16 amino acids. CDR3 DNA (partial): TGCGCCAGCAGTGACCTAGACAGGGGGCAGAACACTGAA. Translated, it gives CASSDLDRGQNTE. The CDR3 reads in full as CASSDLDRGQNTEAFF.

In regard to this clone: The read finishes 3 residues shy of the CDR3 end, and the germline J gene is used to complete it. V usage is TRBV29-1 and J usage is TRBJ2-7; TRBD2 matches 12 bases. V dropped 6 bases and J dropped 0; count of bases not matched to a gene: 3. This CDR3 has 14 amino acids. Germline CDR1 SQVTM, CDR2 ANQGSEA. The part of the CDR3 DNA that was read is TGCAGCGTGGAGACTAGCGGGAGCTCCTACGAG. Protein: CSVETSGSSYE. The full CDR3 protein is CSVETSGSSYEQYF.

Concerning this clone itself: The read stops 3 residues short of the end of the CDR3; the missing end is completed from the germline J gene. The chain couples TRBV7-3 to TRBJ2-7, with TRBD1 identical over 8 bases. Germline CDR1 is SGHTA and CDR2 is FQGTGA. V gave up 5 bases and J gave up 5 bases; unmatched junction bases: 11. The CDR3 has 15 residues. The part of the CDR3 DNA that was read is TGTGCCAGCAGCCCCTCCGGACAGGGATTCGACGAG. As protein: CASSPSGQGFDE. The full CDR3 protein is CASSPSGQGFDEQYF.

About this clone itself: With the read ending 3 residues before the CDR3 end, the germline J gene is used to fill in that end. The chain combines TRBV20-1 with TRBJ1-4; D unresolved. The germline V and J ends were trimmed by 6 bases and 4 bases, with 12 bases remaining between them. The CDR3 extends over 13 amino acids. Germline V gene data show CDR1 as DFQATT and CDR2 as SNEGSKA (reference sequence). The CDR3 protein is CSARGQINEKLFF. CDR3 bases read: TGCAGTGCCCGTGGCCAAATTAATGAAAAA.

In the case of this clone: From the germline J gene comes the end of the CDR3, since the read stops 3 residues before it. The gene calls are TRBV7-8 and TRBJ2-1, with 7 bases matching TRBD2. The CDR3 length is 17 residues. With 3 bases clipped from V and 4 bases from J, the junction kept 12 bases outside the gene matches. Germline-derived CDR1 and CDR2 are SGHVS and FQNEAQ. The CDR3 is CASSFTGSGGSYNEQFF. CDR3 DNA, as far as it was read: TGTGCCAGCAGCTTTACGGGATCCGGCGGGAGTTACAATGAG.

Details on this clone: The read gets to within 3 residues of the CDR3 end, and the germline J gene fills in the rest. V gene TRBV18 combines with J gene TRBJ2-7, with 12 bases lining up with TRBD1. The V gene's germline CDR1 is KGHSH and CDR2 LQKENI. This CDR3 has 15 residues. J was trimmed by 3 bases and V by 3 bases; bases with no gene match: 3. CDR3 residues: CASSPGDRGLYEQYF. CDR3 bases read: TGTGCCAGCTCACCCGGGGACAGGGGGCTCTACGAG.

The DNA read from the CDR3 is TGCAGCGTTGCAGTCTCCGTTGGAAACACC. Its translation is CSVAVSVGNT. The full CDR3 protein reads CSVAVSVGNTIYF. This chain links TRBV29-1 with TRBJ1-3; D is unclear. The read terminates 3 residues before the CDR3 end, so the remaining end is supplied by the germline J gene. The CDR3 has 13 amino acids. Germline CDR1 is SQVTM and CDR2 is ANQGSEA. V was shortened by 4 bases and J by 3 bases, with 10 bases between the two germline ends. Drawing the rest from reference TRBV29-1 and TRBJ1-3, the complete variable domain is SAVISQKPSRDICQRGTSLTIQCQVDSQVTMMFWYRQQPGQSLTLIATANQGSEATYESGFVIDKFPISRPNLTFSTLTVSNMSPEDSSIYLCSVAVSVGNTIYFGEGSWLTVV.